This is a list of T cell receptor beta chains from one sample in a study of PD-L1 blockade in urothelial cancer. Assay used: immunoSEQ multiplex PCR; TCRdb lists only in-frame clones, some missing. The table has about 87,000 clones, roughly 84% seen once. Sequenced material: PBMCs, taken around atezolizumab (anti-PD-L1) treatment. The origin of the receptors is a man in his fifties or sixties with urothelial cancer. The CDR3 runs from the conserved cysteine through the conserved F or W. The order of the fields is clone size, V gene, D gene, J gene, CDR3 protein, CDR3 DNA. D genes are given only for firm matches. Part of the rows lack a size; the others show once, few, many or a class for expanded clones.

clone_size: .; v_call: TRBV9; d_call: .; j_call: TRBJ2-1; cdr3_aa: CASSYRGGSYNEQFF; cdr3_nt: TGTGCCAGCAGCTATCGAGGGGGCTCCTACAATGAGCAGTTCTTC
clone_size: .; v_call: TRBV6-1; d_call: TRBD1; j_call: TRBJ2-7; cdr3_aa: CASSLSGGPAGEQYF; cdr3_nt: TGTGCCAGCAGTCTTTCAGGGGGCCCAGCGGGCGAGCAGTACTTC
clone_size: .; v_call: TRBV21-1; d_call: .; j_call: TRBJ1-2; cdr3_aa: CASSKGAPRRGYTF; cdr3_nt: TGTGCCAGCAGCAAAGGAGCACCGCGGAGGGGCTACACCTTC
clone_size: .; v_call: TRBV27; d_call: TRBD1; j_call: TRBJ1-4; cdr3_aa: CASSLTHRGSTNEKLFF; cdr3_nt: TGTGCCAGCAGTCTAACACACAGGGGGTCAACTAATGAAAAACTGTTTTTT
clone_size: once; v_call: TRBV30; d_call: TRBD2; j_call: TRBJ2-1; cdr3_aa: CAWSVLGTSGDEQFF; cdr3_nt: TGTGCCTGGAGTGTACTGGGGACTAGCGGCGATGAGCAGTTCTTC
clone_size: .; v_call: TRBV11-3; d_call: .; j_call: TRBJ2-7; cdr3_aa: CASSLDGPTYEQYF; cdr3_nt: TGTGCCAGCAGCTTAGATGGGCCCACCTACGAGCAGTACTTC
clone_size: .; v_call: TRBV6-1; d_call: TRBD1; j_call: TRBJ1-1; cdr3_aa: CASSEPDRVKNTEAFF; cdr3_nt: TGTGCCAGCAGTGAACCTGACAGGGTAAAGAACACTGAAGCTTTCTTT
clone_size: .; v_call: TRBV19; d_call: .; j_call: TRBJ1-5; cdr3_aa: CASSISAGSGPQHF; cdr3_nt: TGTGCCAGTAGTATATCAGCGGGAAGCGGGCCCCAGCATTTT
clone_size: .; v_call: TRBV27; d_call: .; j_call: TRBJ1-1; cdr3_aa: CASSLTGQHMNTEAFF; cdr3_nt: TGTGCCAGCAGTTTAACAGGACAACACATGAACACTGAAGCTTTCTTT
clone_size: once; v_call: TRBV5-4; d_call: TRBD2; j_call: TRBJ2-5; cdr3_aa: CASSPGSGGQETQYF; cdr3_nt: TGTGCCAGCAGCCCTGGTTCGGGGGGGCAGGAGACCCAGTACTTC
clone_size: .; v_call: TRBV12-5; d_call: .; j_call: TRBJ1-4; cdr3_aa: CASGFGGGLLEKLFF; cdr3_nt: TGTGCTAGTGGTTTTGGGGGAGGCCTTCTTGAAAAACTGTTTTTT
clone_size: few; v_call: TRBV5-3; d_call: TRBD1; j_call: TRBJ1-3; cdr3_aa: CARSSGRGSGNTIYF; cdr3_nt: TGTGCCAGAAGCTCCGGCAGGGGGTCAGGAAACACCATATATTTT
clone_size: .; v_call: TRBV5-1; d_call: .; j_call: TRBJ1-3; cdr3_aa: CASSSGGTGNTIYF; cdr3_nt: TGCGCCAGCAGCTCCGGGGGGACTGGAAACACCATATATTTT
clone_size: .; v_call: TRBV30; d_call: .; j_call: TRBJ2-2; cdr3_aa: CAWIQGIGSSGELFF; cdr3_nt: TGTGCCTGGATACAGGGAATCGGGTCAAGCGGGGAGCTGTTTTTT
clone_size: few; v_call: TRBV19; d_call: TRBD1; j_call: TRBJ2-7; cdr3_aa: CASSIDLTGMDEQYF; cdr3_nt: TGTGCCAGTAGTATAGATCTGACAGGGATGGACGAGCAGTACTTC
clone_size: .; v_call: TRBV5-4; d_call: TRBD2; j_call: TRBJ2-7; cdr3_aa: CASSLRTSGRFYEQYF; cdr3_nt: TGTGCCAGCAGCCTCAGGACTAGCGGGAGGTTCTACGAGCAGTACTTC
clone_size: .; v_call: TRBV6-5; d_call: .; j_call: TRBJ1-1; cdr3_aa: CASSFQVNTEAFF; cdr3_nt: TGTGCCAGCAGTTTTCAGGTGAACACTGAAGCTTTCTTT
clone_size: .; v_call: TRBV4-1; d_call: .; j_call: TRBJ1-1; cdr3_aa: CASSQVGRFAEAFF; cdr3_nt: TGCGCCAGCAGCCAAGTTGGGAGGTTTGCTGAAGCTTTCTTT
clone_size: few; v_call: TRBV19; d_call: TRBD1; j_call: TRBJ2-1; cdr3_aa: CASTVWQGANNEQFF; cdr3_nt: TGTGCCAGTACTGTGTGGCAGGGGGCTAACAATGAGCAGTTCTTC
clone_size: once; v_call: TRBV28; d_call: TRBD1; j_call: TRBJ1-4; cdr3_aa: CASRQGQGEKLFF; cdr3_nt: TGTGCCAGCCGACAGGGGCAGGGTGAAAAACTGTTTTTT
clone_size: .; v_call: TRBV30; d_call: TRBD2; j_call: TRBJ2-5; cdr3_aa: CAWSRGGGRETQYF; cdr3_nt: TGTGCCTGGAGCAGGGGCGGGGGGCGAGAGACCCAGTACTTC
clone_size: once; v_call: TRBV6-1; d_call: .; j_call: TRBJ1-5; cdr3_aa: CASSVVDSNQPQHF; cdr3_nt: TGTGCCAGCAGTGTTGTAGATAGCAATCAGCCCCAGCATTTT